This T cell receptor beta chain was sequenced during a study of blood T cell repertoires in COVID-19. Study-wide context: Sample material is recorded as cDNA or gDNA derived from T cells, B-cell-depleted T cells, or PBMCs.

Germline CDR1 and CDR2: MNHNS and SASEGT. This CDR3 spans 12 amino acids. The V end was cut by 5 bases, the J end by 0 bases, with 4 bases between. Original processing methods: Nucleated cell number was recorded as an estimate derived from reference gene primer amplification. Produced via immunoSEQ multiplex PCR; TCRdb's table is partial and in-frame only. The V and J calls and clone size are taken from that table; D and trimming were inferred from the DNA. The sample shows 250,000 to 400,000 clones, around 88% of them seen only once. This chain links TRBV6-1 with TRBJ1-1; D is ambiguous. This receptor was identified in a woman in her twenties or thirties with COVID-19, enrolled during active disease. Sequencing was performed on peripheral blood. CDR3: CASSTVNTEAFF. The DNA for the CDR3 is TGTGCCAGCAGTACAGTGAACACTGAAGCTTTCTTT.